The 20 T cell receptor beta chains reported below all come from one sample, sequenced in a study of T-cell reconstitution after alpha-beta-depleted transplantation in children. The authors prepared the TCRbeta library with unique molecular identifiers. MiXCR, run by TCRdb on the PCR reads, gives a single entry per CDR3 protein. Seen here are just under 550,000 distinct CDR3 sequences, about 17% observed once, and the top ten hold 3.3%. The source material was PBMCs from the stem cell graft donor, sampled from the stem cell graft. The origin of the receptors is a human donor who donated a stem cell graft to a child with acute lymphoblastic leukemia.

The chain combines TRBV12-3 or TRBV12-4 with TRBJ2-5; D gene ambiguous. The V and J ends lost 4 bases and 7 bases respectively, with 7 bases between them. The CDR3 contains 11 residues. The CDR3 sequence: CASSSDGTQYF. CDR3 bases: TGTGCCAGCAGTTCTGACGGGACCCAGTACTTC.

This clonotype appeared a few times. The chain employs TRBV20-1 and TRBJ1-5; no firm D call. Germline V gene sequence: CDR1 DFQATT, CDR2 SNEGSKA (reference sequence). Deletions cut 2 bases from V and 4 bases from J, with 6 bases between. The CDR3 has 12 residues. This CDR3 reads CSARQKNQPQHF. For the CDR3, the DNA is TGCAGTGCTAGACAAAAAAATCAGCCCCAGCATTTT.

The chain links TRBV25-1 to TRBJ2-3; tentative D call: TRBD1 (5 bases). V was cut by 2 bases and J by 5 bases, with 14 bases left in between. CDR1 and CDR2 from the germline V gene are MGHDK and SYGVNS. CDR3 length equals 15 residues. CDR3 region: CASSEPLDRLDTQYF. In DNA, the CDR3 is TGTGCCAGCAGTGAACCCCTCGACAGACTAGATACGCAGTATTTT.

The CDR3 sequence is CASSPTPRNEQYF. CDR3 nucleotide sequence: TGTGCCAGCAGTCCTACTCCCCGTAACGAGCAGTACTTC. The chain uses TRBV28 and TRBJ2-7, with D hard to call. Trimming took 5 bases from V and 5 from J, leaving 13 bases between them. CDR1 MDHEN and CDR2 SYDVKM come from the germline V gene. This CDR3 region has 13 residues.

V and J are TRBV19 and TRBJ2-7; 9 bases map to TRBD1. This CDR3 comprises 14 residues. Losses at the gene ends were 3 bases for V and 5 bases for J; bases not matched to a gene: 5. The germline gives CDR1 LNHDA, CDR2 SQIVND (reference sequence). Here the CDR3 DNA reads TGTGCCAGTAGTATTTGGACAGGGGCGGACGAGCAGTACTTC. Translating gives CASSIWTGADEQYF.

The CDR3: CASSQEGTSGIYNEQFF. In DNA form, the CDR3 reads TGTGCCAGCAGCCAAGAGGGGACTAGCGGGATATACAATGAGCAGTTCTTC. The J gene is TRBJ2-1, the V gene TRBV14; TRBD2 matches 13 bases. The V gene's germline CDR1 is SGHDN and CDR2 FVKESK. The CDR3 covers 17 residues. Unmatched junction bases numbered 3, after V lost 0 bases and J lost 4 bases. Together with reference TRBV14 and TRBJ2-1, the CDR3 gives the full variable domain: EAGVTQFPSHSVIEKGQTVTLRCDPISGHDNLYWYRRVMGKEIKFLLHFVKESKQDESGMPNNRFLAERTGGTYSTLKVQPAELEDSGVYFCASSQEGTSGIYNEQFFGPGTRLTVL.

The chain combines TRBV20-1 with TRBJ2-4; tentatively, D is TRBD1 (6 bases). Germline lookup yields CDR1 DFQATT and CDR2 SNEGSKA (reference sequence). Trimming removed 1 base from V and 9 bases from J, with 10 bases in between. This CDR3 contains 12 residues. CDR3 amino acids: CSARARDTIQYF. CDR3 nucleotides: TGCAGTGCTAGAGCGAGGGACACCATTCAGTACTTC.

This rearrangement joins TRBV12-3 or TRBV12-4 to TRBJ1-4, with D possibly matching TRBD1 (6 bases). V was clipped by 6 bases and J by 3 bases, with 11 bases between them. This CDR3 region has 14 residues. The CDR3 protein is CASRLGAANEKLFF. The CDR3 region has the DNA TGTGCCAGCAGACTGGGGGCTGCTAATGAAAAACTGTTTTTT.

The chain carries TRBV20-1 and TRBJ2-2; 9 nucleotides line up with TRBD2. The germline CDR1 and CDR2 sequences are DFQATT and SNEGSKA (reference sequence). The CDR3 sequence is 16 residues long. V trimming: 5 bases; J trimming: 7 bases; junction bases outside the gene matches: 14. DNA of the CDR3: TGCAGTGCTTCCCACTTTAGCGGGAGTCGTCACGGGGAGCTGTTTTTT. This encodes CSASHFSGSRHGELFF.

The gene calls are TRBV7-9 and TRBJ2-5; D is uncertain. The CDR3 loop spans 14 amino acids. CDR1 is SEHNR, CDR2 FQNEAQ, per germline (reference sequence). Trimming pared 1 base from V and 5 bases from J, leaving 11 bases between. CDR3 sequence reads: CASSLGILRETQYF. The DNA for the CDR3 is TGTGCCAGCAGCTTAGGAATCCTTCGCGAGACCCAGTACTTC.

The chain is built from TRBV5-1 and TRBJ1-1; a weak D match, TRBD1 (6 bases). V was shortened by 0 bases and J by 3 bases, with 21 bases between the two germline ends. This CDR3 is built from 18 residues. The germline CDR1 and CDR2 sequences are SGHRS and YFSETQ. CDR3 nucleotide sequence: TGCGCCAGCAGCTTGGGAGACGGCCTCTACCGGGGGCACACTGAAGCTTTCTTT. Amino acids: CASSLGDGLYRGHTEAFF.

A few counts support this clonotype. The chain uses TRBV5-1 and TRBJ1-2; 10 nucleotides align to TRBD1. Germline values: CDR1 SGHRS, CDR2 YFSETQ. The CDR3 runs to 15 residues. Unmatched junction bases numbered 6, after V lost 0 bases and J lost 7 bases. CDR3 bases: TGCGCCAGCAGCTTGGCCCGGACAGGGGGATTTGGCTACACCTTC. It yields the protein CASSLARTGGFGYTF.

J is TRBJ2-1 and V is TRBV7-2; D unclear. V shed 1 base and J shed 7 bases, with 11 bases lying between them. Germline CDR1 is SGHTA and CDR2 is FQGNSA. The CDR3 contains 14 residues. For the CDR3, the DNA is TGTGCCAGCAGCTTAGGGGGAATTGTGAATGAGCAGTTCTTC. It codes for CASSLGGIVNEQFF. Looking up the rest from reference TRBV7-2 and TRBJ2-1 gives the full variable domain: GAGVSQSPSNKVTEKGKDVELRCDPISGHTALYWYRQSLGQGLEFLIYFQGNSAPDKSGLPSDRFSAERTGGSVSTLTIQRTQQEDSAVYLCASSLGGIVNEQFFGPGTRLTVL.

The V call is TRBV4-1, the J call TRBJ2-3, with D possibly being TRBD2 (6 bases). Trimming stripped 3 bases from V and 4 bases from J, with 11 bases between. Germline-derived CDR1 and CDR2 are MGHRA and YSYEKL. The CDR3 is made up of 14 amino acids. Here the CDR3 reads CASSQKTRADTQYF. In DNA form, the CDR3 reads TGCGCCAGCAGCCAGAAGACTAGGGCAGATACGCAGTATTTT.

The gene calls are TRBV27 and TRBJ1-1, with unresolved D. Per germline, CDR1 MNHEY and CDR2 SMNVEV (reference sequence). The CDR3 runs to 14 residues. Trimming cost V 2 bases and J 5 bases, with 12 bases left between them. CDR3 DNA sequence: TGTGCCAGCAGTTTAGTGGGTGTGGGGACTGAAGCTTTCTTT. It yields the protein CASSLVGVGTEAFF.

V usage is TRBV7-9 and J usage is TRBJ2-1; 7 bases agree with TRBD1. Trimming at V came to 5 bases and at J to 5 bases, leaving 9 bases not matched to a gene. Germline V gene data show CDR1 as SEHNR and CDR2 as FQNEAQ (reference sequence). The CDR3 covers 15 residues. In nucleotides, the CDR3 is TGTGCCAGCAGCCGAAGTTGGGACAGTCACAATGAGCAGTTCTTC. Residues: CASSRSWDSHNEQFF.

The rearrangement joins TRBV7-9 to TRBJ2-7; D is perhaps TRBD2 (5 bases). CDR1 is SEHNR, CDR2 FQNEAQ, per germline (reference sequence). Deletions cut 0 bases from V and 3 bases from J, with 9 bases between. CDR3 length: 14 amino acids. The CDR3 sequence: CASSLAWENYEQYF. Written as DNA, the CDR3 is TGTGCCAGCAGCTTAGCGTGGGAGAACTACGAGCAGTACTTC.

The CDR3 sequence is CASSMLAGASYEQYF. As DNA, the CDR3 is TGTGCCAGCAGCATGCTAGCGGGAGCCTCCTACGAGCAGTACTTC. The chain links TRBV12-3 or TRBV12-4 to TRBJ2-7, with 10 bases identical to TRBD2. The CDR3 runs 15 residues. Trimming removed 6 bases from V and 0 bases from J; junction bases left unmatched: 5.

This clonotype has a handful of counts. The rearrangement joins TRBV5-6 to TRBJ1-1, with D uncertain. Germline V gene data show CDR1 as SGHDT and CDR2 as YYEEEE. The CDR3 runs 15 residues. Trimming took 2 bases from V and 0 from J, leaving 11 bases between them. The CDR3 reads CASSLSYPVNTEAFF. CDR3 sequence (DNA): TGTGCCAGCAGCTTATCCTATCCCGTGAACACTGAAGCTTTCTTT.

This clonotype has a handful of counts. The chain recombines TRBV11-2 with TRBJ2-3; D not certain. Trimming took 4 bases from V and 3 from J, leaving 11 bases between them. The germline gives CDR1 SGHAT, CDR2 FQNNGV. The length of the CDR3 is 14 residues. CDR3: CASSSPRATDTQYF. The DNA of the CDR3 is TGTGCCAGCAGCTCGCCCCGGGCAACAGATACGCAGTATTTT.